This record concerns one TCR beta chain sequence. Its antigen is undetermined. The CDR3 consists of 20 residues. Germline CDR1 is SGHVS and CDR2 is FNYEAQ. The authors made the TRB cDNA libraries by 5' RACE using UMI labels. For each CDR3 protein, TCRdb gives one entry from its re-call of the 5' RACE reads, without DNA. This table holds 38,000 or so distinct CDR3 sequences. This record belongs to a study of CXCR3-negative and CXCR3-positive naive CD8 T cells. Study as a whole: With about 1.5 +/- 0.3 million reads per library, the TRB reads numbered around 140 million in total.

Study results and caveats: Both of the naive subsets showed about the same high diversity, but memory CD8+ cells had much less. Naive subsets showed comparable surface CD5, and TCR interaction strength was also inferred from TRB CDR3 physicochemistry.

The V gene is TRBV7-6, the J gene TRBJ1-5; TCRdb reports TRBD1, a call that lacks DNA to check it against. The clonotype originates from a human donor in good health. Some clones in this sample may be carry-over from other donors' samples. Sequencing used memory CD8+ T cells from blood. The CDR3: CASPVPLSDRNLLSNQPQHF.